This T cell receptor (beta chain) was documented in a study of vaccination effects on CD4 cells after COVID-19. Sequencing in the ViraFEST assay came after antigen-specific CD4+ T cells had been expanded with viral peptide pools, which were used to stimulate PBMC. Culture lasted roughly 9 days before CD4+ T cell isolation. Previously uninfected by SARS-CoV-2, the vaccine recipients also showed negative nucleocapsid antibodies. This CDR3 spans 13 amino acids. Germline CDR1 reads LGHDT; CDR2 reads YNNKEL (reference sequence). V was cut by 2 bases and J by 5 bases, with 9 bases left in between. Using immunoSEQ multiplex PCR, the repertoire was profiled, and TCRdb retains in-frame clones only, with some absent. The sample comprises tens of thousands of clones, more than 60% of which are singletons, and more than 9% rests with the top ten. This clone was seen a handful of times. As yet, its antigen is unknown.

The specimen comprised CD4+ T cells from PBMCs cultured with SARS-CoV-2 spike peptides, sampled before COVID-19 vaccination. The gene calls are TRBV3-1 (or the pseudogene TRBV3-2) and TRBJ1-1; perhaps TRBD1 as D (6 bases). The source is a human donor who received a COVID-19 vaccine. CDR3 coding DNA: TGTGCCAGCAGCCAACAGGGGCCAACTGAAGCTTTCTTT. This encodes CASSQQGPTEAFF.